The next 29 T cell receptor beta chains were all read from a single sample in a study of chemoradiotherapy in HPV16-positive cancers. The repertoire was sequenced with immunoSEQ multiplex PCR; TCRdb's copy has only in-frame clones and lacks some. The sample records about 30,000 clones, around 84% being singletons. The sequences come from blood, collected from a patient who underwent chemoradiotherapy. All receptors come from a human donor with HPV-associated anogenital cancer.

This rearrangement joins TRBV5-1 to TRBJ1-1; the D gene is possibly TRBD1 (5 bases). The CDR3 has 13 amino acids. Deletions cut 4 bases from V and 1 base from J, with 8 bases between. CDR1 is SGHRS, CDR2 YFSETQ, per germline. In nucleotides, the CDR3 is TGCGCCAGCAGCCGTCAGGGGAACACTGAAGCTTTCTTT. Translation: CASSRQGNTEAFF.

The genes are TRBV6-1 and TRBJ1-6, with no clear D. CDR3 length: 14 residues. In germline, CDR1 is MNHNS, CDR2 SASEGT. Trimming stripped 8 bases from V and 9 bases from J, with 17 bases between. The CDR3 loop reads CASRPAGYISPLHF. Written as DNA, the CDR3 is TGTGCCAGCCGCCCGGCCGGCTACATTTCACCCCTCCACTTT.

V usage is TRBV5-1 and J usage is TRBJ2-3; D may be TRBD2 (5 bases). Trimming stripped 4 bases from V and 0 bases from J, with 12 bases between. The CDR3 runs to 15 residues. Germline V CDR1 and CDR2: SGHRS, YFSETQ. CDR3 protein: CASSDGLESTDTQYF. In DNA, the CDR3 is TGCGCCAGCAGCGACGGACTTGAAAGCACAGATACGCAGTATTTT.

The chain employs TRBV18 and TRBJ2-6; D gene uncertain. V lost 2 bases, J lost 0 bases, and 5 bases lay in between. Germline CDR1 and CDR2: KGHSH and LQKENI. CDR3 length: 15 residues. This chain's CDR3 is CASSPGDSGANVLTF. Written as DNA, the CDR3 is TGTGCCAGCTCACCAGGGGACTCTGGGGCCAACGTCCTGACTTTC. Complete variable domain (other parts from reference TRBV18 and TRBJ2-6): NAGVMQNPRHLVRRRGQEARLRCSPMKGHSHVYWYRQLPEEGLKFMVYLQKENIIDESGMPKERFSAEFPKEGPSILRIQQVVRGDSAAYFCASSPGDSGANVLTFGAGSRLTVL.

V and J are TRBV6-6 and TRBJ1-2; 10 positions agree with TRBD1. This CDR3 contains 15 residues. CDR1 and CDR2 from the germline V gene are MNHNY and SVGAGI (reference sequence). V lost 6 bases to trimming and J lost 4 bases; unmatched junction nucleotides: 8. CDR3 loop: CASRDGQGEIYGYTF. The CDR3 DNA follows: TGTGCCAGCAGGGACGGACAGGGGGAGATCTATGGCTACACCTTC.

V gene TRBV5-6 combines with J gene TRBJ2-3; D might be TRBD2 (5 bases). CDR1 and CDR2 from the germline V gene are SGHDT and YYEEEE. This CDR3 is built from 15 residues. V shed 2 bases and J shed 1 base, with 11 bases lying between them. The CDR3 loop is CASSLVAEGTDTQYF. In DNA, the CDR3 is TGTGCCAGCAGCTTAGTTGCGGAGGGCACAGATACGCAGTATTTT. The complete variable domain, with remaining parts taken from reference TRBV5-6 and TRBJ2-3, reads DAGVTQSPTHLIKTRGQQVTLRCSPKSGHDTVSWYQQALGQGPQFIFQYYEEEERQRGNFPDRFSGHQFPNYSSELNVNALLLGDSALYLCASSLVAEGTDTQYFGPGTRLTVL.

The chain carries TRBV19 and TRBJ1-1; a weak D match, TRBD1 (6 bases). The CDR3 covers 14 residues. Germline loops: CDR1 LNHDA, CDR2 SQIVND (reference sequence). V lost 3 bases and J 4 bases, leaving 12 bases between the germline ends. The CDR3 region is CASSILGGGTEAFF. The CDR3 nucleotides read TGTGCCAGTAGTATTCTAGGGGGAGGCACTGAAGCTTTCTTT. Based on the CDR3 plus reference TRBV19 and TRBJ1-1, the full variable domain is DGGITQSPKYLFRKEGQNVTLSCEQNLNHDAMYWYRQDPGQGLRLIYYSQIVNDFQKGDIAEGYSVSREKKESFPLTVTSAQKNPTAFYLCASSILGGGTEAFFGQGTRLTVV.

The count of this clone is one. V usage is TRBV5-4 and J usage is TRBJ2-1; weak D call: TRBD1 (6 bases). The CDR3 length is 13 residues. The germline V and J ends were trimmed by 4 bases and 3 bases, with 8 bases remaining between them. Germline lookup yields CDR1 SGHNT and CDR2 YYREEE (reference sequence). CDR3: CASSVDSYNEQFF. The CDR3 DNA reads TGTGCCAGCAGCGTGGACAGCTACAATGAGCAGTTCTTC.

The chain is built from TRBV7-3 and TRBJ2-3; TRBD1 might be the D (5 bases). Germline CDR1 reads SGHTA; CDR2 reads FQGTGA. The CDR3 runs 13 residues. V was trimmed by 5 bases and J by 1 base, leaving 7 bases between them. The CDR3 bases are TGTGCCAGCAGCGCGACAGGCACAGATACGCAGTATTTT. Protein: CASSATGTDTQYF.

This chain uses TRBV2 with TRBJ2-7, with 10 bases aligning to TRBD2. Trimming cost V 7 bases and J 2 bases; bases outside gene matches: 8. The CDR3 has 15 residues. In germline, CDR1 is SNHLY, CDR2 FYNNEI. The CDR3 is CASKRAGGPPYEQYF. CDR3 coding DNA: TGTGCCAGCAAGAGAGCGGGGGGGCCCCCCTACGAGCAGTACTTC.

This chain joins TRBV5-1 and TRBJ2-7, with D hard to call. CDR3 length: 18 residues. Germline loops: CDR1 SGHRS, CDR2 YFSETQ. Deletions cut 4 bases from V and 3 bases from J, with 26 bases between. CDR3 bases: TGCGCCAGCAGCACTAACGGACCTGGACGAAGTCTTCGCTACGAGCAGTACTTC. It yields the protein CASSTNGPGRSLRYEQYF.

The chain is built from TRBV7-2 and TRBJ1-6; D is perhaps TRBD1 (6 bases). This CDR3 is 15 amino acids long. The V gene's germline CDR1 is SGHTA and CDR2 FQGNSA. V lost 5 bases, J lost 8 bases, and 16 bases lay in between. CDR3 DNA: TGTGCCAGCAGCCCTACAGGGCGGAAGGATTCACCCCTCCACTTT. Encoded protein: CASSPTGRKDSPLHF. Variable domain in full (rest from reference TRBV7-2 and TRBJ1-6): GAGVSQSPSNKVTEKGKDVELRCDPISGHTALYWYRQSLGQGLEFLIYFQGNSAPDKSGLPSDRFSAERTGGSVSTLTIQRTQQEDSAVYLCASSPTGRKDSPLHFGNGTRLTVT.

A few counts support this clone. J is TRBJ2-6 and V is TRBV5-1; TRBD2 matches at 11 bases. The CDR3 extends over 16 amino acids. Looked up from germline, CDR1 is SGHRS and CDR2 is YFSETQ. Germline trimming cut 2 bases from V and 2 bases from J; bases unmatched to any gene: 0. The CDR3 DNA sequence: TGCGCCAGCAGCTTTAGCGGGGGGGCTGGGGCCAACGTCCTGACTTTC. Amino acids: CASSFSGGAGANVLTF.

The V call is TRBV7-7, the J call TRBJ1-1; 8 nucleotides line up with TRBD1. The germline V gene has CDR1 SSHAT and CDR2 FNYEAQ (reference sequence). Unmatched junction bases numbered 7, after V lost 2 bases and J lost 2 bases. The CDR3 has 16 amino acids. In DNA form, the CDR3 reads TGTGCCAGCAGCTTAACAGGGGGAACCCAAAACACTGAAGCTTTCTTT. This encodes CASSLTGGTQNTEAFF.

The gene calls are TRBV11-2 and TRBJ2-7; TRBD1 aligns across 9 bases. CDR1 is SGHAT and CDR2 is FQNNGV in the germline V gene. After removal of 0 bases from V and 4 bases from J, the junction contained 4 bases not matched to a gene. The CDR3 extends over 15 amino acids. The CDR3 reads CASSLEQGAQYEQYF. The DNA for the CDR3 is TGTGCCAGCAGCTTAGAACAGGGGGCTCAGTACGAGCAGTACTTC.

The chain is built from TRBV4-2 and TRBJ2-3; TRBD2 aligns across 10 bases. This CDR3 has 16 amino acids. Germline-derived CDR1 and CDR2 are LGHNA and YNFKEQ. Trimming removed 4 bases from V and 2 bases from J; junction bases left unmatched: 6. The CDR3: CASSRLAGGNTDTQYF. In nucleotides, the CDR3 is TGTGCCAGCAGCCGATTAGCGGGGGGTAACACAGATACGCAGTATTTT.

This chain joins TRBV10-2 and TRBJ1-1; maybe TRBD1 (5 bases). Germline CDR1 reads WSHSY; CDR2 reads SAAADI. There are 18 residues in the CDR3. Trimming took 10 bases from V and 0 from J, leaving 27 bases between them. CDR3 nucleotides: TGCGCCACCACCGGGCGGTATGACAGACGGCACATGAACACTGAAGCTTTCTTT. This codes for CATTGRYDRRHMNTEAFF.

The chain recombines TRBV30 with TRBJ1-1; 9 bases align to TRBD1. V was clipped by 5 bases and J by 1 base; unmatched bases: 8. Germline V gene lookup returns CDR1 GTSNPN and CDR2 SVGIG (reference sequence). This CDR3 spans 15 amino acids. The CDR3 is CAWLRPTGGNTEAFF. The CDR3 DNA is TGTGCCTGGTTACGACCGACAGGGGGGAACACTGAAGCTTTCTTT.

This chain links TRBV30 with TRBJ1-3; D gene unclear. This CDR3 spans 15 amino acids. The germline gives CDR1 GTSNPN, CDR2 SVGIG (reference sequence). Trimming took 0 bases from V and 1 from J, leaving 10 bases between them. The CDR3 coding sequence is TGTGCCTGGAGTGTGTTCGGCCCGTCTGGAAACACCATATATTTT. Translated, it gives CAWSVFGPSGNTIYF.

This clone showed up just once. J is TRBJ1-3 and V is TRBV5-1; D ambiguous. V was clipped by 4 bases and J by 4 bases, with 12 bases between them. Per the germline V gene, CDR1 is SGHRS and CDR2 is YFSETQ. CDR3 length: 14 amino acids. CDR3 amino acids: CASSARPEGNTIYF. CDR3 bases: TGCGCCAGCAGCGCCCGGCCCGAAGGAAACACCATATATTTT.

The chain combines TRBV7-6 with TRBJ2-7; D is uncertain. The CDR3 has 17 residues. V lost 1 base to trimming and J lost 7 bases, with 23 bases between them. CDR1 is SGHVS, CDR2 FNYEAQ, per germline. CDR3: CASSLGTEWGLFWEQYV. The CDR3 DNA reads as TGTGCCAGCAGCTTAGGGACGGAGTGGGGTTTATTTTGGGAGCAGTACGTC.

The chain is built from TRBV5-5 and TRBJ2-2; 7 nucleotides match TRBD1. The CDR3 length is 14 residues. The ends lost 3 bases at V and 7 bases at J; junction bases unmatched: 6. In germline, CDR1 is SGHKS, CDR2 YYEKEE (reference sequence). The CDR3 is CASSSKGAGGELFF. As DNA, the CDR3 is TGTGCCAGCAGCTCGAAGGGGGCGGGCGGGGAGCTGTTTTTT.

The gene calls are TRBV9 and TRBJ2-2; no definite D call. Trimming removed 0 bases at V and 1 base at J, with 10 bases between. The CDR3 runs 16 residues. Germline CDR1 SGDLS, CDR2 YYNGEE. CDR3 coding DNA: TGTGCCAGCAGCGTAGGGTCCAGCATGAACACCGGGGAGCTGTTTTTT. Its translation is CASSVGSSMNTGELFF.

This clone was seen a handful of times. The genes are TRBV18 and TRBJ1-2; TRBD1 aligns across 7 bases. Germline V lookup: CDR1 KGHSH, CDR2 LQKENI. This CDR3 is built from 17 residues. V gave up 4 bases and J gave up 2 bases; unmatched junction bases: 13. CDR3 coding DNA: TGTGCCAGCTCACATACCGTTGGGCAGGGGGTAAACTATGGCTACACCTTC. Translated: CASSHTVGQGVNYGYTF.

This sequence joins TRBV23-1 and TRBJ2-6, with TRBD1 identical over 9 bases. TRBV23-1 is an open reading frame, and its role is uncertain. The length of the CDR3 is 18 residues. Losses at the gene ends were 2 bases for V and 0 bases for J; bases not matched to a gene: 5. CDR3 DNA sequence: TGCGCCAGCAGTCAAACCGGGACAGGGACCTCTGGGGCCAACGTCCTGACTTTC. This translates into CASSQTGTGTSGANVLTF.

The chain recombines TRBV9 with TRBJ1-2, with a tentative D call TRBD1 (5 bases). The germline V gene has CDR1 SGDLS and CDR2 YYNGEE. The CDR3 is made up of 16 amino acids. V was shortened by 0 bases and J by 3 bases, with 15 bases between the two germline ends. CDR3 DNA: TGTGCCAGCAGCGTAGGGCACAGGACGGCAGACTATGGCTACACCTTC. This translates into CASSVGHRTADYGYTF. Complete variable domain (other parts from reference TRBV9 and TRBJ1-2): DSGVTQTPKHLITATGQRVTLRCSPRSGDLSVYWYQQSLDQGLQFLIQYYNGEERAKGNILERFSAQQFPDLHSELNLSSLELGDSALYFCASSVGHRTADYGYTFGSGTRLTVV.

The J gene is TRBJ1-1, the V gene TRBV6-1, with 8 positions matching TRBD1. Trimming cost V 3 bases and J 4 bases; bases outside gene matches: 7. Germline lookup yields CDR1 MNHNS and CDR2 SASEGT. The CDR3 has 15 amino acids. CDR3 DNA sequence: TGTGCCAGCAGTGAGAAAACTCAGGGGGCCACTGAAGCTTTCTTT. Protein product: CASSEKTQGATEAFF.

V and J are TRBV6-5 and TRBJ2-5; D perhaps matches TRBD2 (7 bases). Per the germline V gene, CDR1 is MNHEY and CDR2 is SVGAGI. V was pared by 4 bases and J by 1 base, with 13 bases between. The length of the CDR3 is 15 residues. This CDR3 reads CASSWNGGPQETQYF. The DNA of the CDR3 is TGTGCCAGCAGTTGGAACGGGGGGCCCCAAGAGACCCAGTACTTC.

The genes are TRBV6-1 and TRBJ2-7, with 11 bases identical to TRBD2. The CDR3 covers 15 residues. Germline values: CDR1 MNHNS, CDR2 SASEGT. V shed 4 bases and J 4 bases; nucleotides not matched to a gene: 6. CDR3 residues: CASSVSTSGAYEQYV. The CDR3 DNA follows: TGTGCCAGCAGTGTCTCGACTAGCGGGGCTTACGAGCAGTACGTC.